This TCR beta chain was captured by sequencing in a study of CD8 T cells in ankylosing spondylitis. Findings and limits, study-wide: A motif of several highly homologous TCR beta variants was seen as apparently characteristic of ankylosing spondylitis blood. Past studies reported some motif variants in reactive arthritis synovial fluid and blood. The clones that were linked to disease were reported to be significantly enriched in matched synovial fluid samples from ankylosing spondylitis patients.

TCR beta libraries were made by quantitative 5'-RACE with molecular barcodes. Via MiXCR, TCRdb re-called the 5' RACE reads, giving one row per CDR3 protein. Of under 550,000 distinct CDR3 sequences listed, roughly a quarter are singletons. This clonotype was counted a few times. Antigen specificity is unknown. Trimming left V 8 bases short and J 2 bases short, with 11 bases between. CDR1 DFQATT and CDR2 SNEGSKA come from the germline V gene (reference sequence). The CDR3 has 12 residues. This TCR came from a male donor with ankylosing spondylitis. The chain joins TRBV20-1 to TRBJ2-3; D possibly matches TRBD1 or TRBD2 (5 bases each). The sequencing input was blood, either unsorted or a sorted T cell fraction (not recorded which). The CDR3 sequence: CSRRGPTDTQYF. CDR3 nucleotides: TGCAGTCGAAGGGGACCCACAGATACGCAGTATTTT.